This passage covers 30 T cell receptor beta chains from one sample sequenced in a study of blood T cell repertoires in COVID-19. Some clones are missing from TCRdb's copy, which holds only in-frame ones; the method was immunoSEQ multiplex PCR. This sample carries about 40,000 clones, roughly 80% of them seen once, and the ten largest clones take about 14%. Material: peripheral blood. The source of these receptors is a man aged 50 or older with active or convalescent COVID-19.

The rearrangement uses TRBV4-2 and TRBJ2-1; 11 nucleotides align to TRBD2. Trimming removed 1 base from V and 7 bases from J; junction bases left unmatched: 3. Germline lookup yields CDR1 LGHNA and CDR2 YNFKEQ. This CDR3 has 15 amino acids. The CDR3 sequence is CASSQGLAGRNEQFF. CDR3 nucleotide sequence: TGTGCCAGCAGCCAAGGACTAGCGGGGCGAAATGAGCAGTTCTTC.

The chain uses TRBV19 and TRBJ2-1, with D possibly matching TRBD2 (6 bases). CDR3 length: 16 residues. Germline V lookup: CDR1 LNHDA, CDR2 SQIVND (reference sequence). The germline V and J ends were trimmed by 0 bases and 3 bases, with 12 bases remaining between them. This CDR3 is CASSIESASVYNEQFF. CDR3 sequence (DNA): TGTGCCAGTAGTATAGAATCGGCTAGCGTCTACAATGAGCAGTTCTTC.

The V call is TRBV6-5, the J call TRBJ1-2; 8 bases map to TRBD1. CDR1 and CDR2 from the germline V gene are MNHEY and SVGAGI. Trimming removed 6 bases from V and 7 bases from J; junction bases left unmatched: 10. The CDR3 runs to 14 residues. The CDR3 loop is CASSRTGFVLGYTF. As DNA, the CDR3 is TGTGCCAGCAGCAGGACAGGGTTTGTTCTTGGCTACACCTTC.

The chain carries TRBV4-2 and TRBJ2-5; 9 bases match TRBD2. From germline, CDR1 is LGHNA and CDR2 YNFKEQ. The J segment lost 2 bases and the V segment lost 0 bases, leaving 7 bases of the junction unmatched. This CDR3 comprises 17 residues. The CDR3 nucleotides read TGTGCCAGCAGCCAAGATGGGGCCAGCGGGGGGCAAGAGACCCAGTACTTC. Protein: CASSQDGASGGQETQYF.

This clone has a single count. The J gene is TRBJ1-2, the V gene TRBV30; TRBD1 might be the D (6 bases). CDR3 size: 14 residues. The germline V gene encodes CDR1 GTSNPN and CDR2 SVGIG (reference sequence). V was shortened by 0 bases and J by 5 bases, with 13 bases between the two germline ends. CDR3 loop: CAWSVRDIIYGYTF. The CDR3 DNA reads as TGTGCCTGGAGTGTACGGGACATAATATATGGCTACACCTTC.

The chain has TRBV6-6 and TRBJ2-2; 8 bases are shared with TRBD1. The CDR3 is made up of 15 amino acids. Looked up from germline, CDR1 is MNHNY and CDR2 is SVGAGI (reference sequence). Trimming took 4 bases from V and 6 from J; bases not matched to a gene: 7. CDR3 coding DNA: TGTGCCAGCAGTTCGCCGGGACAGGTCGCCGGGGAGCTGTTTTTT. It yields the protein CASSSPGQVAGELFF.

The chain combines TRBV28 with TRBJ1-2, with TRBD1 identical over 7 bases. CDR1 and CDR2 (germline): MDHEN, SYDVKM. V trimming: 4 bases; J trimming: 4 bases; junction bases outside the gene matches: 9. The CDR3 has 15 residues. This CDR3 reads CASSSPRQGGYGYTF. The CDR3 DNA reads TGTGCCAGCAGTTCCCCGCGGCAGGGGGGCTATGGCTACACCTTC.

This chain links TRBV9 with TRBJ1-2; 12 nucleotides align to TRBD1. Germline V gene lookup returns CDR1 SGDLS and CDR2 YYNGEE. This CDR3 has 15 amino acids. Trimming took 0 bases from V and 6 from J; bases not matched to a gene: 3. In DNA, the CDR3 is TGTGCCAGCAGCGTAGTCGGGACAGGGGGCAATGGCTACACCTTC. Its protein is CASSVVGTGGNGYTF.

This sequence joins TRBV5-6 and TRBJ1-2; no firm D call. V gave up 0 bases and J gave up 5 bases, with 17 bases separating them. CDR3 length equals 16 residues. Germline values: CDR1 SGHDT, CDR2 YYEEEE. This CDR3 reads CASSLDLHGLLYGYTF. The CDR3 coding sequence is TGTGCCAGCAGCTTGGATCTACACGGACTTCTATATGGCTACACCTTC.

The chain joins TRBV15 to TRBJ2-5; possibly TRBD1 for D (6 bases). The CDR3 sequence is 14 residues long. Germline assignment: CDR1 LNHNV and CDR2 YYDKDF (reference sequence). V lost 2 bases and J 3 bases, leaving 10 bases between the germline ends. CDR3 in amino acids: CATSRQTGKETQYF. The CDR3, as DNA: TGTGCCACCAGCAGACAAACAGGGAAAGAGACCCAGTACTTC.

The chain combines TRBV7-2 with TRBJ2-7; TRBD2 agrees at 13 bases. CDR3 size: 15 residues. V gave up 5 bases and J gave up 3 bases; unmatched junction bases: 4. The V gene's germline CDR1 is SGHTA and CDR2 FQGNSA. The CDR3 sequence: CASSQGLAGVYEQYF. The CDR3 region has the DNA TGTGCCAGCAGCCAAGGACTAGCGGGGGTCTACGAGCAGTACTTC.

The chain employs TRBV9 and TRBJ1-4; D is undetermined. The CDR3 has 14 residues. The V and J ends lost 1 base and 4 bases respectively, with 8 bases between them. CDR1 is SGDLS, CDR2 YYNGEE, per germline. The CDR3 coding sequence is TGTGCCAGCAGCGTATCCCCCGTTAATGAAAAACTGTTTTTT. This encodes CASSVSPVNEKLFF. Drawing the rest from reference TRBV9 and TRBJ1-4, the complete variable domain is DSGVTQTPKHLITATGQRVTLRCSPRSGDLSVYWYQQSLDQGLQFLIQYYNGEERAKGNILERFSAQQFPDLHSELNLSSLELGDSALYFCASSVSPVNEKLFFGSGTQLSVL.

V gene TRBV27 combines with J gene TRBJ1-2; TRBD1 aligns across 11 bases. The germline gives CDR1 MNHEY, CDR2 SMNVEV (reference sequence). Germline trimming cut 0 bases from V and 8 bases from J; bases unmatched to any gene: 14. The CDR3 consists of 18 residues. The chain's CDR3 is CASSLSWTGGAGGDGYTF. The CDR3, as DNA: TGTGCCAGCAGTTTATCGTGGACAGGGGGCGCGGGGGGCGACGGCTACACCTTC.

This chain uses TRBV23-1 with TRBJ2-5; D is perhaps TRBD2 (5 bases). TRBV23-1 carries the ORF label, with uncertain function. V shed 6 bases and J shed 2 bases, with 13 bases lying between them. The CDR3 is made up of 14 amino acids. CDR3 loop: CASRLEVRQETQYF. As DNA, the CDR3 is TGCGCCAGCAGACTAGAGGTTAGGCAAGAGACCCAGTACTTC.

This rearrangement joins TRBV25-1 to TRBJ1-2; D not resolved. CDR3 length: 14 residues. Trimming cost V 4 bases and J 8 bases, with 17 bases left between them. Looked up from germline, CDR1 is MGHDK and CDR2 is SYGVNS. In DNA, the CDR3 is TGTGCCAGCAGTGGCTCTCTAAGAATCGGGGGCTACACCTTC. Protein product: CASSGSLRIGGYTF.

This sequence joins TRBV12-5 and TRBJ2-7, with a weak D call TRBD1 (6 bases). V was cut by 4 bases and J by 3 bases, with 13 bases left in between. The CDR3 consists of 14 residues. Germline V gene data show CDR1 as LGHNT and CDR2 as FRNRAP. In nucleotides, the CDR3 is TGTGCTAGTGGTTCGCCCCGGGACAACTACGAGCAGTACTTC. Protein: CASGSPRDNYEQYF.

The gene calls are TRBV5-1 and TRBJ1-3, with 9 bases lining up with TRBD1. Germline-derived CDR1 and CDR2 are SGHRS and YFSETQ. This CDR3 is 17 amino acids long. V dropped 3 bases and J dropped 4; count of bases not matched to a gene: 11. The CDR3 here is CASSSNPGQGGGNTIYF. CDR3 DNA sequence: TGCGCCAGCAGCTCAAACCCGGGACAGGGCGGCGGAAACACCATATATTTT.

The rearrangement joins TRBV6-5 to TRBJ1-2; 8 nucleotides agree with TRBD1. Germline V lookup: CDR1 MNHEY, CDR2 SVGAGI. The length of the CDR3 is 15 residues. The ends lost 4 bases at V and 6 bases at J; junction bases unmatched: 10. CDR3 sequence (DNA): TGTGCCAGCAGTTCCCCAGGGGGCTCTGTAAATGGCTACACCTTC. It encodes CASSSPGGSVNGYTF.

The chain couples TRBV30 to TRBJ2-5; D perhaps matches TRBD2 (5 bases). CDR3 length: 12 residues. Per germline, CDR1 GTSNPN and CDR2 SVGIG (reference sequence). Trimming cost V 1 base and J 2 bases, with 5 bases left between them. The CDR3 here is CAWSAGQETQYF. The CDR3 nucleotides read TGTGCCTGGAGTGCGGGGCAAGAGACCCAGTACTTC.

CDR3 sequence: CASSHRTSGGYGNIQYF. In nucleotides, the CDR3 is TGTGCCAGCAGCCATAGGACTAGCGGGGGATATGGAAACATTCAGTACTTC. The rearrangement joins TRBV14 to TRBJ2-4; 13 positions match TRBD2. CDR3 size: 17 residues. Germline lookup yields CDR1 SGHDN and CDR2 FVKESK. Unmatched junction bases numbered 8, after V lost 3 bases and J lost 6 bases.

The CDR3, as DNA: TGTGCCAGCAGGTCCCATTGGGGACACTCTGGAAACACCATATATTTT. Its protein is CASRSHWGHSGNTIYF. The chain uses TRBV11-2 and TRBJ1-3, with D possibly TRBD1 on 6 matching bases. The CDR3 is made up of 16 amino acids. The germline V gene encodes CDR1 SGHAT and CDR2 FQNNGV. The ends were cut back, 6 bases at V and 0 bases at J, with 15 bases in the middle.

This CDR3 is CASSSEVPQPQHF. Written as DNA, the CDR3 is TGTGCCAGTAGCTCGGAGGTTCCTCAGCCCCAGCATTTT. V gene TRBV19 combines with J gene TRBJ1-5; D ambiguous. Trimming removed 6 bases from V and 6 bases from J, with 12 bases in between. This CDR3 comprises 13 residues. The germline V gene has CDR1 LNHDA and CDR2 SQIVND (reference sequence).

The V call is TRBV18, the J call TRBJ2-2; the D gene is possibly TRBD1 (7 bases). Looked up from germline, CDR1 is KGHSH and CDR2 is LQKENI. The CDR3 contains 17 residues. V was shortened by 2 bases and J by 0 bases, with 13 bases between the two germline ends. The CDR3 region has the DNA TGTGCCAGCTCACCAGTTCAGGGGGGCGCGAACACCGGGGAGCTGTTTTTT. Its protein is CASSPVQGGANTGELFF.

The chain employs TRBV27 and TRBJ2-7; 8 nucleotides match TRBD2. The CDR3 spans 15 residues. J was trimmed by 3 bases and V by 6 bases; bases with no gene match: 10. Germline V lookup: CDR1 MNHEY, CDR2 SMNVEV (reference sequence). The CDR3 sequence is CASRGSRGAIYEQYF. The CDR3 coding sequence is TGTGCCAGCAGGGGGTCGCGGGGGGCAATCTACGAGCAGTACTTC.

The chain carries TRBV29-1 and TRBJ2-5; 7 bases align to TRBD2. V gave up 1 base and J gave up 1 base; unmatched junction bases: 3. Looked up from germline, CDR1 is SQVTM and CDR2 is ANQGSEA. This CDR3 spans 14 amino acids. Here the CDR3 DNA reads TGCAGCGTTGAAGTGGGGAGGGTCCAAGAGACCCAGTACTTC. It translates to CSVEVGRVQETQYF.

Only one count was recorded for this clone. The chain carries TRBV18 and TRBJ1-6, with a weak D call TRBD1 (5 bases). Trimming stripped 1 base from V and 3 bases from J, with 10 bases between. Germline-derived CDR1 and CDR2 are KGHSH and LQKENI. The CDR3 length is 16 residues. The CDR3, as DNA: TGTGCCAGCTCACCACGGTTAGGGGACTATAATTCACCCCTCCACTTT. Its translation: CASSPRLGDYNSPLHF.

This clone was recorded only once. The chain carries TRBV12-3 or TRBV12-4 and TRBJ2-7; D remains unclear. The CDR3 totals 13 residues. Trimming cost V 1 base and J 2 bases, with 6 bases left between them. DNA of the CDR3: TGTGCCAGCAGTTTAGGTGCGACCTACGAGCAGTACTTC. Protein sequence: CASSLGATYEQYF.

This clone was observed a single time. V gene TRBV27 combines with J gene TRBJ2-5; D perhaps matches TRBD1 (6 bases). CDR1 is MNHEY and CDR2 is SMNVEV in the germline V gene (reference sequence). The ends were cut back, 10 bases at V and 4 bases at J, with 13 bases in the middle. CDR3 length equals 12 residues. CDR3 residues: CATDARGETQYF. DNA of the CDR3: TGTGCCACCGACGCCAGGGGAGAGACCCAGTACTTC.

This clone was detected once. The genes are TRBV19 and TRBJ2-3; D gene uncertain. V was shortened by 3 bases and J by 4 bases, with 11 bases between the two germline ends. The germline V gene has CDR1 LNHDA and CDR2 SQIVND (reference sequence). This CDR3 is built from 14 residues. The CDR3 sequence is CASSIDTRSDTQYF. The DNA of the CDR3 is TGTGCCAGTAGTATTGACACACGGTCAGATACGCAGTATTTT. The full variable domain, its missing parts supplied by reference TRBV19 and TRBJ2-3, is DGGITQSPKYLFRKEGQNVTLSCEQNLNHDAMYWYRQDPGQGLRLIYYSQIVNDFQKGDIAEGYSVSREKKESFPLTVTSAQKNPTAFYLCASSIDTRSDTQYFGPGTRLTVL.

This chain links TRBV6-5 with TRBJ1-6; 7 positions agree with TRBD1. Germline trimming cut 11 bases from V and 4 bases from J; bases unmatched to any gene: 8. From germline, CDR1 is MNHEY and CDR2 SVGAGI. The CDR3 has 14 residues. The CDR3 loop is CAGGDRRYNSPLHF. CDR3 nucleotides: TGTGCCGGCGGGGACAGAAGATATAATTCACCCCTCCACTTT.